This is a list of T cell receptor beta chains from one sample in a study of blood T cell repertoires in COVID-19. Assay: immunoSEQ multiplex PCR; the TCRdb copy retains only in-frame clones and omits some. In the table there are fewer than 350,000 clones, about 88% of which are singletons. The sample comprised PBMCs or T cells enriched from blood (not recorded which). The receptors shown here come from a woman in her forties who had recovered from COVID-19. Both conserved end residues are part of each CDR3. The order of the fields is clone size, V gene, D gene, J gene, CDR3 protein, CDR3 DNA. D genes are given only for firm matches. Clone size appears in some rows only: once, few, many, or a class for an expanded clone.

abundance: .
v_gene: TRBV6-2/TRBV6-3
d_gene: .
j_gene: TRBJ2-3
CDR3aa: CASSQVGHGSDTQYF
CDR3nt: TGTGCCAGCAGCCAGGTGGGACACGGATCCGATACGCAGTATTTT

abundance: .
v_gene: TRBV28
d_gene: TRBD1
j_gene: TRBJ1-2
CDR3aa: CASSDAGTGSFYGYTF
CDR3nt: TGTGCCAGCAGTGATGCCGGGACAGGGAGTTTCTATGGCTACACCTTC

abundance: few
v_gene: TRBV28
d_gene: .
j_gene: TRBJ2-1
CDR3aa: CASRDGAETYNEQFF
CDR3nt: TGTGCCAGCAGGGATGGAGCGGAGACCTACAATGAGCAGTTCTTC

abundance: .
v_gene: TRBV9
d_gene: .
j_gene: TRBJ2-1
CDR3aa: CASTVSEGTYNEQFF
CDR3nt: TGTGCCAGCACCGTAAGTGAGGGAACCTACAATGAGCAGTTCTTC

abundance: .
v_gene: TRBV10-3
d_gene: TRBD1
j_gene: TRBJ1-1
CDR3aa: CAISESDRANTEAFF
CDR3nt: TGTGCCATCAGTGAGTCGGACAGGGCGAACACTGAAGCTTTCTTT

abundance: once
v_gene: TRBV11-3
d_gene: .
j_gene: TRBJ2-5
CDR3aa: CASSLEGQGIETQYF
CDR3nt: TGTGCCAGCAGCTTAGAGGGCCAGGGTATAGAGACCCAGTACTTC

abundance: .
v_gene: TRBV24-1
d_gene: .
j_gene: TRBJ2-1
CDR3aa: CATQDGFYNEQFF
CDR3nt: TGTGCCACCCAAGACGGGTTCTACAATGAGCAGTTCTTC

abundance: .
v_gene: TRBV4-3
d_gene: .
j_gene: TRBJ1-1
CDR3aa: CASSHGRGITEAFF
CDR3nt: TGCGCCAGCAGCCACGGTCGGGGGATCACTGAAGCTTTCTTT

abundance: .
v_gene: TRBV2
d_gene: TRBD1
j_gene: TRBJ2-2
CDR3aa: CASDLVGQGNTGELFF
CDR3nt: TGTGCCAGCGATCTTGTGGGACAGGGGAACACCGGGGAGCTGTTTTTT

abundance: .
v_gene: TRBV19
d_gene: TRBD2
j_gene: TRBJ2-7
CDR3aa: CASSTASGSYEQYF
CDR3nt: TGTGCCAGTAGTACGGCTAGCGGGAGTTACGAGCAGTACTTC

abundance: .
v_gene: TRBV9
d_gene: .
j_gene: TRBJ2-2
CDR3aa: CASSVARGTGNTGELFF
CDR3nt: TGTGCCAGCAGCGTAGCTCGCGGGACTGGGAACACCGGGGAGCTGTTTTTT